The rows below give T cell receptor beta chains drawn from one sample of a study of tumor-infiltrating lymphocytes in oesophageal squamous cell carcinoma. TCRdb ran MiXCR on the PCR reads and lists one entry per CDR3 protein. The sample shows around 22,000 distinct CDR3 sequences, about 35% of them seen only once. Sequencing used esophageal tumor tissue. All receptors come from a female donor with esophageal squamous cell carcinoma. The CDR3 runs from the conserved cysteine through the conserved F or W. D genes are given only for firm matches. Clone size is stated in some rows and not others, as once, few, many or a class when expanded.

cdr3_nt: TGTGCCAGCAGCCCCGGAATAGGATATAACGAGCAGTACTTC
cdr3_aa: CASSPGIGYNEQYF
clone_size: medium-sized
d_call: -
v_call: TRBV7-9
j_call: TRBJ2-7

cdr3_nt: TGTGCCAGCAGCCCCCCGATGGGGTCGCCCCTTTACAATGAGCAGTACTTC
cdr3_aa: CASSPPMGSPLYNEQYF
clone_size: few
d_call: -
v_call: TRBV27
j_call: TRBJ2-7

cdr3_nt: TGTGCCAGCACGACTAGCGGTTTCACAGATACGCAGTATTTT
cdr3_aa: CASTTSGFTDTQYF
clone_size: many
d_call: TRBD2
v_call: TRBV6-1
j_call: TRBJ2-3

cdr3_nt: TGTGCCAGCAGCTTAGGCGGGACCACTGCCTACGAGCAGTACTTC
cdr3_aa: CASSLGGTTAYEQYF
clone_size: medium-sized
d_call: -
v_call: TRBV7-2
j_call: TRBJ2-7

cdr3_nt: TGTGCCAGCAGCTTACACCTAGCGGGAGGCCGGAGCTCCTACGAGCAGTACTTC
cdr3_aa: CASSLHLAGGRSSYEQYF
clone_size: many
d_call: TRBD2
v_call: TRBV11-2
j_call: TRBJ2-7

cdr3_nt: TGCGCCAGCAGCGAATACAATGAGCAGTTCTTC
cdr3_aa: CASSEYNEQFF
clone_size: many
d_call: -
v_call: TRBV5-1
j_call: TRBJ2-1

cdr3_nt: TGTGCCAGCAGCCCTACAGCTCTTCACGGCTACACCTTC
cdr3_aa: CASSPTALHGYTF
clone_size: once
d_call: -
v_call: TRBV5-5
j_call: TRBJ1-2

cdr3_nt: TGCGCCAGCAGCCAAGGACTAGTTGGCTACGAGCAGTTCTTC
cdr3_aa: CASSQGLVGYEQFF
clone_size: -
d_call: -
v_call: TRBV4-1
j_call: TRBJ2-1

cdr3_nt: TGTGCCAGCAGCTTAGCGATCTTATCCTACGAGCAGTACTTC
cdr3_aa: CASSLAILSYEQYF
clone_size: medium-sized
d_call: -
v_call: TRBV7-8
j_call: TRBJ2-7

cdr3_nt: TGTGCCAGCAGTTTACAGGGGGTTGGGAAGCAGTACTTC
cdr3_aa: CASSLQGVGKQYF
clone_size: -
d_call: TRBD1
v_call: TRBV12-3/TRBV12-4
j_call: TRBJ2-5

cdr3_nt: TGTGCCAGCAGTTGGGTTAACAATCAGCCCCAGCATTTT
cdr3_aa: CASSWVNNQPQHF
clone_size: -
d_call: -
v_call: TRBV28
j_call: TRBJ1-5

cdr3_nt: TGTGCCAGCAGCCCGACTAGCGGGGGAGTGGAGACCCAGTACTTC
cdr3_aa: CASSPTSGGVETQYF
clone_size: -
d_call: TRBD2
v_call: TRBV7-3
j_call: TRBJ2-5

cdr3_nt: TGTGCCAGCAGCGGAATCCTCTTTAACTCTGGAAACACCATATATTTT
cdr3_aa: CASSGILFNSGNTIYF
clone_size: many
d_call: -
v_call: TRBV7-2
j_call: TRBJ1-3

cdr3_nt: TGTGCCAGCAGCTTAGATGCAGGAGGTGGCTGGCAACCCCTCCACTTT
cdr3_aa: CASSLDAGGGWQPLHF
clone_size: -
d_call: -
v_call: TRBV7-6
j_call: TRBJ1-6

cdr3_nt: TGTGCCAGCAGTGAGGACAGGGGTGAAAAACTGTTTTTT
cdr3_aa: CASSEDRGEKLFF
clone_size: many
d_call: TRBD1
v_call: TRBV6-1
j_call: TRBJ1-4

cdr3_nt: TGTGCCAGCTCCTCCGGGACGGCGGACGAGCAGTACTTC
cdr3_aa: CASSSGTADEQYF
clone_size: few
d_call: -
v_call: TRBV18
j_call: TRBJ2-7

cdr3_nt: TGTGCCAGCAGTTCCGGGACTATCTCTGGAAACACCATATATTTT
cdr3_aa: CASSSGTISGNTIYF
clone_size: many
d_call: -
v_call: TRBV12-3/TRBV12-4
j_call: TRBJ1-3

cdr3_nt: TGTGCCAGCAGCGCATACGCGGGAGGATCGAACAATGAGCAGTTCTTC
cdr3_aa: CASSAYAGGSNNEQFF
clone_size: many
d_call: TRBD2
v_call: TRBV2
j_call: TRBJ2-1

cdr3_nt: TGTGCCAGCAGCCAAGATGTGGTAACTAGCGGAGCTGGGGCCAACGTCCTGACTTTC
cdr3_aa: CASSQDVVTSGAGANVLTF
clone_size: few
d_call: TRBD2
v_call: TRBV4-2
j_call: TRBJ2-6

cdr3_nt: TGTGCCAGCAGTTTGCCCGAAGAGACCCAGTACTTC
cdr3_aa: CASSLPEETQYF
clone_size: many
d_call: -
v_call: TRBV28
j_call: TRBJ2-5

cdr3_nt: TGTGCCAGTAGTATTGGCGGTCGGAAAGAGACCCAGTACTTC
cdr3_aa: CASSIGGRKETQYF
clone_size: many
d_call: -
v_call: TRBV19
j_call: TRBJ2-5

cdr3_nt: TGTGCCAGCAGCCCCCCTTACGGGGCGAAGAACACTGAAGCTTTCTTT
cdr3_aa: CASSPPYGAKNTEAFF
clone_size: few
d_call: -
v_call: TRBV14
j_call: TRBJ1-1

cdr3_nt: TGTGCCAGCAGTGTTTTGGGGGCCCCTAGGGCAGGGGGGCCCTACGAGCAGTACTTC
cdr3_aa: CASSVLGAPRAGGPYEQYF
clone_size: many
d_call: -
v_call: TRBV6-1
j_call: TRBJ2-7

cdr3_nt: TGTGCCAGCAGCCCCTACTACGAGCAGTACTTC
cdr3_aa: CASSPYYEQYF
clone_size: few
d_call: -
v_call: TRBV7-2
j_call: TRBJ2-7

cdr3_nt: TGTGCCACCTACCACTACAATGAGCAGTACTTC
cdr3_aa: CATYHYNEQYF
clone_size: few
d_call: -
v_call: TRBV28
j_call: TRBJ2-5

cdr3_nt: TGTGCCAGCAGCTTGCCCGGACAGGGTCACGAGCAGTACTTC
cdr3_aa: CASSLPGQGHEQYF
clone_size: medium-sized
d_call: TRBD1
v_call: TRBV7-6
j_call: TRBJ2-7

cdr3_nt: TGTGCCAGAAGCTTGGGGTCAGTGCAACCCTACGAGCAGTACTTC
cdr3_aa: CARSLGSVQPYEQYF
clone_size: -
d_call: -
v_call: TRBV5-3
j_call: TRBJ2-7

cdr3_nt: TGTGCCAGCAGCCCCCTCCCCGATTCTAATGAAAAACTGTTTTTT
cdr3_aa: CASSPLPDSNEKLFF
clone_size: -
d_call: -
v_call: TRBV21-1
j_call: TRBJ1-4

cdr3_nt: TGTGCCAGCAGTTACTTGGGGGGGACAGGGGGTAATGAGCAGTACTTC
cdr3_aa: CASSYLGGTGGNEQYF
clone_size: -
d_call: TRBD1
v_call: TRBV6-5
j_call: TRBJ2-7

cdr3_nt: TGTGCCAGCAGCTTGTTGGCAGGGGTTAACTATGGCTACACCTTC
cdr3_aa: CASSLLAGVNYGYTF
clone_size: many
d_call: -
v_call: TRBV5-8
j_call: TRBJ1-2

cdr3_nt: TGTGCCAGCAGCTTAGAGCGGGGACTAGCCCCCTACAATGAGCAGTTCTTC
cdr3_aa: CASSLERGLAPYNEQFF
clone_size: many
d_call: TRBD2
v_call: TRBV11-3
j_call: TRBJ2-1

cdr3_nt: TGTGCCAGCAGCTTAGGGGGACAGACCTACAATGAGCAGTACTTC
cdr3_aa: CASSLGGQTYNEQYF
clone_size: many
d_call: TRBD1
v_call: TRBV7-2
j_call: TRBJ2-5

cdr3_nt: TGTGCCAGCAGCTGGGACGGAAACACCGGGGAGCTGTTTTTT
cdr3_aa: CASSWDGNTGELFF
clone_size: -
d_call: -
v_call: TRBV7-8
j_call: TRBJ2-2

cdr3_nt: TGTGCCAGCAGCCTTGGACTAGCAGGAGATACGCAGTATTTT
cdr3_aa: CASSLGLAGDTQYF
clone_size: few
d_call: TRBD2
v_call: TRBV7-9
j_call: TRBJ2-3

cdr3_nt: TGTGCCAGCAGTGAAGCGCCAAACGGAAACACCATATATTTT
cdr3_aa: CASSEAPNGNTIYF
clone_size: -
d_call: -
v_call: TRBV2
j_call: TRBJ1-3

cdr3_nt: TGTGCCAGCAGCCAGGACTTCCTGAACACCGGGGAGCTGTTTTTT
cdr3_aa: CASSQDFLNTGELFF
clone_size: -
d_call: -
v_call: TRBV12-3/TRBV12-4
j_call: TRBJ2-2

cdr3_nt: TGCAGCGCCGAAGGCGGGACTAGCCTCCGACCGGAGACCCAGTACTTC
cdr3_aa: CSAEGGTSLRPETQYF
clone_size: -
d_call: TRBD2
v_call: TRBV29-1
j_call: TRBJ2-5

cdr3_nt: TGTGCCAGCACCTCTCTCCGGGAGGGACGAGAGACCCAGTACTTC
cdr3_aa: CASTSLREGRETQYF
clone_size: -
d_call: TRBD2
v_call: TRBV6-6
j_call: TRBJ2-5

cdr3_nt: TGTGCCAGCAGGACCACAGGGAGCTCCTACAATGAGCAGTTCTTC
cdr3_aa: CASRTTGSSYNEQFF
clone_size: -
d_call: -
v_call: TRBV7-2
j_call: TRBJ2-1

cdr3_nt: TGTGCCAGCAGTGCGGCCGCCTACAATCAGCCCCAGCATTTT
cdr3_aa: CASSAAAYNQPQHF
clone_size: many
d_call: -
v_call: TRBV6-1
j_call: TRBJ1-5